The 20 T cell receptor beta chains in this list originate from one sample, sequenced in a study of OX40 agonist ivuxolimab in advanced cancers. Using immunoSEQ multiplex PCR, the repertoire was profiled, and TCRdb retains in-frame clones only, with some absent. The sample lists about 36,000 clones, about 88% occurring once. This sample comprised CD4+ or CD8+ T cells sorted from blood, obtained in a trial of the OX40 agonist ivuxolimab. The receptors derive from an adult with an advanced solid tumor such as melanoma, head and neck, liver or kidney cancer.

CDR3 in amino acids: CASSQPYTSGRVYEQYF. CDR3 nucleotides: TGCGCCAGCAGCCAACCGTATACTAGCGGAAGGGTCTACGAGCAGTACTTC. The chain recombines TRBV4-3 with TRBJ2-7; 8 bases fit TRBD2. This CDR3 is 17 amino acids long. CDR1 is LGHNA and CDR2 is YSLEER in the germline V gene. The V and J ends lost 2 bases and 3 bases, in that order; junction bases with no gene match: 12.

The rearrangement joins TRBV28 to TRBJ2-1; D may be TRBD2 (6 bases). Germline assignment: CDR1 MDHEN and CDR2 SYDVKM. V dropped 1 base and J dropped 0 bases, with 13 bases sitting between them. This CDR3 spans 17 amino acids. DNA of the CDR3: TGTGCCAGCAGTTTATACCCTAGCGCGAGCTCCTACAATGAGCAGTTCTTC. Its translation: CASSLYPSASSYNEQFF.

The V call is TRBV29-1, the J call TRBJ2-7, with 7 positions matching TRBD1. Trimming at V came to 1 base and at J to 1 base, leaving 4 bases not matched to a gene. The CDR3 has 14 amino acids. CDR1 and CDR2 (germline): SQVTM, ANQGSEA. The CDR3 reads CSVEARDSSYEQYF. CDR3 bases: TGCAGCGTTGAAGCCCGGGACAGTTCCTACGAGCAGTACTTC.

The chain links TRBV2 to TRBJ2-7, with 7 bases that match TRBD1. Germline trimming cut 7 bases from V and 2 bases from J; bases unmatched to any gene: 2. Germline V gene sequence: CDR1 SNHLY, CDR2 FYNNEI. The CDR3 contains 12 residues. In DNA, the CDR3 is TGTGCCAGCACCGACAGGGCCTACGAGCAGTACTTC. Residues: CASTDRAYEQYF.

The chain has TRBV27 and TRBJ2-7; 10 nucleotides align to TRBD2. The CDR3 runs to 15 residues. Germline-derived CDR1 and CDR2 are MNHEY and SMNVEV (reference sequence). After removal of 5 bases from V and 5 bases from J, the junction contained 9 bases not matched to a gene. The DNA for the CDR3 is TGTGCCAGCAGTGACCTTCTAGCGGGAGCGAACGAGCAGTACTTC. Amino acids: CASSDLLAGANEQYF.

The V gene is TRBV28, the J gene TRBJ2-7; 9 bases match TRBD2. The germline V gene encodes CDR1 MDHEN and CDR2 SYDVKM. V was clipped by 2 bases and J by 6 bases; unmatched bases: 8. The CDR3 consists of 15 residues. The chain's CDR3 is CASSLPDLAGTEQYF. As DNA, the CDR3 is TGTGCCAGCAGTTTACCAGATCTAGCGGGAACCGAGCAGTACTTC.

This clone has just one count. The CDR3 region is CASSLVASATYEQYF. DNA for the CDR3: TGTGCCAGCAGCTTAGTGGCTAGCGCAACCTACGAGCAGTACTTC. The rearrangement links TRBV7-8 to TRBJ2-7; possibly TRBD2 for D (6 bases). The germline V gene has CDR1 SGHVS and CDR2 FQNEAQ. This CDR3 is built from 15 residues. Between the trimmed V and J ends, which lost 1 base and 2 bases, there was a span of 12 bases.

J is TRBJ2-3 and V is TRBV18; 8 bases agree with TRBD1. Per germline, CDR1 KGHSH and CDR2 LQKENI. The ends lost 4 bases at V and 4 bases at J; junction bases unmatched: 7. The CDR3 spans 15 residues. For the CDR3, the DNA is TGTGCCAGCTCACGGGACAGGCAATACGCAGATACGCAGTATTTT. It is translated as CASSRDRQYADTQYF. Combining the CDR3 with reference TRBV18 and TRBJ2-3 gives the whole variable domain NAGVMQNPRHLVRRRGQEARLRCSPMKGHSHVYWYRQLPEEGLKFMVYLQKENIIDESGMPKERFSAEFPKEGPSILRIQQVVRGDSAAYFCASSRDRQYADTQYFGPGTRLTVL.

The rearrangement joins TRBV5-4 to TRBJ2-1, with no clear D. This CDR3 region has 13 residues. V lost 4 bases and J lost 7, with 12 bases in between. The germline CDR1 and CDR2 sequences are SGHNT and YYREEE (reference sequence). CDR3 DNA sequence: TGTGCCAGCAGCCCGGGCGGTTCGAATGAGCAGTTCTTC. This encodes CASSPGGSNEQFF.

The CDR3 sequence: CASSWVVGDTQYF. The CDR3 DNA reads as TGCGCCAGCAGCTGGGTGGTAGGAGATACGCAGTATTTT. The chain uses TRBV4-1 and TRBJ2-3; D unclear. Germline CDR1 is MGHRA and CDR2 is YSYEKL. The CDR3 length is 13 residues. V lost 5 bases, J lost 5 bases, and 11 bases lay in between.

V is TRBV27 and J is TRBJ2-7; D perhaps matches TRBD2 (6 bases). V dropped 2 bases and J dropped 4 bases, with 12 bases sitting between them. CDR1 and CDR2 from the germline V gene are MNHEY and SMNVEV (reference sequence). The CDR3 contains 14 residues. CDR3 sequence (DNA): TGTGCCAGCAGTTTAGGACTATCCGGTTACGAGCAGTACTTC. Protein: CASSLGLSGYEQYF.

Here the CDR3 reads CASSSPTEVYNEQFF. In nucleotides, the CDR3 is TGTGCCAGCAGTTCTCCGACTGAGGTCTACAATGAGCAGTTCTTC. The rearrangement links TRBV27 to TRBJ2-1; no reliable D call. The V end was cut by 4 bases, the J end by 3 bases, with 13 bases between. The CDR3 is 15 residues long. Germline CDR1 reads MNHEY; CDR2 reads SMNVEV (reference sequence).

This clone was seen once. This chain uses TRBV19 with TRBJ2-2, with 10 nucleotides matching TRBD2. Germline loops: CDR1 LNHDA, CDR2 SQIVND (reference sequence). The CDR3 is 16 residues long. J lost 1 base, V lost 5 bases, and 4 bases had no gene match. The CDR3 is CASSLIAGGNTGELFF. The CDR3 DNA follows: TGTGCCAGTAGTCTCATAGCGGGAGGGAACACCGGGGAGCTGTTTTTT. Full variable domain (missing parts from reference TRBV19 and TRBJ2-2): DGGITQSPKYLFRKEGQNVTLSCEQNLNHDAMYWYRQDPGQGLRLIYYSQIVNDFQKGDIAEGYSVSREKKESFPLTVTSAQKNPTAFYLCASSLIAGGNTGELFFGEGSRLTVL.

The chain employs TRBV7-3 and TRBJ2-7; 8 bases align to TRBD2. Germline values: CDR1 SGHTA, CDR2 FQGTGA. V trimming: 5 bases; J trimming: 4 bases; junction bases outside the gene matches: 4. The length of the CDR3 is 13 residues. The CDR3 bases are TGTGCCAGCAGCCCCACGGGGGGGTACGAGCAGTACTTC. This sequence encodes CASSPTGGYEQYF.

This chain links TRBV19 with TRBJ2-1; D remains unclear. V gave up 5 bases and J gave up 2 bases, with 10 bases separating them. CDR1 and CDR2 from the germline V gene are LNHDA and SQIVND (reference sequence). This CDR3 has 14 residues. This CDR3 is CASSSLGPYNEQFF. The CDR3, as DNA: TGTGCCAGTAGTTCCTTAGGGCCCTACAATGAGCAGTTCTTC.

The chain is built from TRBV5-1 and TRBJ2-3, with 13 positions matching TRBD2. The CDR3 is 16 residues long. V dropped 4 bases and J dropped 2; count of bases not matched to a gene: 4. Germline V lookup: CDR1 SGHRS, CDR2 YFSETQ. The CDR3 DNA sequence: TGCGCCAGCAGCCCGGGACTAGCGGGGTTCACAGATACGCAGTATTTT. It encodes CASSPGLAGFTDTQYF.

The CDR3 spells CASSPLPFGNTIYF. In nucleotides, the CDR3 is TGCGCCAGCAGCCCCCTCCCCTTTGGAAACACCATATATTTT. This sequence joins TRBV5-1 and TRBJ1-3, with unresolved D. CDR3 length: 14 residues. Germline values: CDR1 SGHRS, CDR2 YFSETQ. Trimming removed 4 bases at V and 3 bases at J, with 11 bases between.

The rearrangement joins TRBV6-1 to TRBJ1-2, with 7 bases fitting TRBD1. Germline trimming cut 11 bases from V and 1 base from J; bases unmatched to any gene: 7. The CDR3 contains 13 residues. Germline values: CDR1 MNHNS, CDR2 SASEGT. DNA of the CDR3: TGTGCCGGCCGGGACAGACTTAACTATGGCTACACCTTC. Amino acid sequence: CAGRDRLNYGYTF.

The chain joins TRBV5-1 to TRBJ1-1; weak D call: TRBD1 (5 bases). Looked up from germline, CDR1 is SGHRS and CDR2 is YFSETQ. The V end lost 4 bases, the J end lost 3 bases, and 16 bases lay between the germline ends. This CDR3 region has 15 residues. The CDR3 DNA reads TGCGCCAGCAGCCCGCCAGGGCGAAGGGACACTGAAGCTTTCTTT. Translating it yields CASSPPGRRDTEAFF.

The genes are TRBV29-1 and TRBJ2-3; 7 bases map to TRBD2. Germline trimming cut 3 bases from V and 3 bases from J; bases unmatched to any gene: 6. Looked up from germline, CDR1 is SQVTM and CDR2 is ANQGSEA. This CDR3 region has 14 residues. The CDR3 coding sequence is TGCAGCGTTGAGGGAGGGTACGGGACAGATACGCAGTATTTT. It yields the protein CSVEGGYGTDTQYF.